This entry describes one T cell receptor beta chain. Antigen unknown. The data were obtained in a study of shared clonotypes between healthy human individuals. Here immunoSEQ multiplex PCR was the method, and the copy in TCRdb shows in-frame clones only, minus some. The sample lists approximately 710,000 clones, 90% seen once, with around a third in the top ten. Study conclusions and caveats: Relative to memory subsets, naive subsets generally showed larger estimated richness. The naive CD4 repertoires of four donors were compared, and roughly 5.1% of clonotypes were shared.

The authors combined CD45RO+ cells with CCR7-negative CD45RA+ TemRA cells as CD8 memory. The sequenced material came from memory CD8+ T cells from PBMCs. Subset noted: CD45RO+ cells pooled with CCR7-negative TemRA cells. The clonotype was recovered from a man aged 18 to 35 in good health. Some clones in this sample may be carry-over from other donors' samples.

As DNA, the CDR3 is TGTGCCAGCAGCTTGGGACTAGCGGGAGCCGGCATTCAGTACTTC. It yields the protein CASSLGLAGAGIQYF. This rearrangement joins TRBV7-9 to TRBJ2-4, with 14 nucleotides matching TRBD2. The V gene's germline CDR1 is SEHNR and CDR2 FQNEAQ (reference sequence). This CDR3 has 15 residues. The V and J ends lost 3 bases and 9 bases, in that order; junction bases with no gene match: 4.